The 14 T cell receptor beta chains reported below all come from one sample, sequenced in a study of cytomegalovirus exposure and HLA in healthy donors (dated by TCRdb to about 2017). The library relied on the immunoSEQ multiplex PCR assay. For the multiplex PCR, a mixture combining 60 forward primers for TCR Vbeta segments and 13 reverse primers for TCR Jbeta segments was used. The table comes from immuneACCESS by way of TCRdb, which keeps in-frame sequences with V and J called. Part of the clones is missing from these tables; in studies checked, under half for an unresolved V gene and the rest for unknown reasons. This sample lists more than 110,000 clones; 65% to 80% were detected once. Roughly 3.8% of the sample comes from the top ten. The sequenced material came from PBMCs. These receptors were collected from a male donor in good health and CMV-seronegative.

The chain links TRBV9 to TRBJ2-1, with D tentatively TRBD1 (6 bases). Trimming pared 2 bases from V and 7 bases from J, leaving 13 bases between. This CDR3 is built from 14 residues. Germline-derived CDR1 and CDR2 are SGDLS and YYNGEE. The CDR3 coding sequence is TGTGCCAGCAGCGTTGCAGGGGCGGTGAATGAGCAGTTCTTC. This sequence encodes CASSVAGAVNEQFF.

The gene calls are TRBV10-3 and TRBJ2-7; 7 bases are shared with TRBD1. The germline CDR1 and CDR2 sequences are ENHRY and SYGVKD. V lost 6 bases, J lost 4 bases, and 6 bases stayed unmatched. The CDR3 covers 13 residues. CDR3 loop: CAISSDRAYEQYF. In nucleotides, the CDR3 is TGTGCCATCAGCTCCGACAGGGCTTACGAGCAGTACTTC.

The chain links TRBV7-2 to TRBJ2-3; 7 bases are a match to TRBD1. Germline V lookup: CDR1 SGHTA, CDR2 FQGNSA. Losses at the gene ends were 5 bases for V and 5 bases for J; bases not matched to a gene: 7. The length of the CDR3 is 14 residues. DNA of the CDR3: TGTGCCAGCAGCCGGGACAGCGGTATAGATACGCAGTATTTT. Translation gives CASSRDSGIDTQYF.

This chain joins TRBV14 and TRBJ1-1; tentatively, D is TRBD1 (5 bases). V was cut by 1 base and J by 10 bases, with 10 bases left in between. The CDR3 is made up of 12 amino acids. Germline assignment: CDR1 SGHDN and CDR2 FVKESK. CDR3: CASSQVEGRAFF. The CDR3 nucleotides are TGTGCCAGCAGCCAAGTGGAGGGGAGAGCTTTCTTT.

The rearrangement uses TRBV6-1 and TRBJ2-1; 7 positions match TRBD2. Per the germline V gene, CDR1 is MNHNS and CDR2 is SASEGT. With 8 bases clipped from V and 15 bases from J, the junction kept 19 bases outside the gene matches. The CDR3 has 14 amino acids. The CDR3 DNA reads TGTGCCAGCCGGGGCGGGGGTTCAACGTGGGAGTTGTTCTTC. Translation: CASRGGGSTWELFF.

As concerns this clone: A much larger clone sits a single nucleotide away, making a read error possible. The CDR3 DNA reads TGTGCCAGCAGTTACTTTGTGGGAGGGGGCAATGAGCAGTTCTTC. Encoded protein: CASSYFVGGGNEQFF. The chain combines TRBV6-5 with TRBJ2-1; D is possibly TRBD2 (7 bases). Per germline, CDR1 MNHEY and CDR2 SVGAGI. The CDR3 is 15 amino acids. V was clipped by 1 base and J by 6 bases, with 13 bases between them.

The V and J genes are TRBV7-8 and TRBJ1-4; 8 bases match TRBD1. This CDR3 has 16 residues. Germline loops: CDR1 SGHVS, CDR2 FQNEAQ. The ends lost 5 bases at V and 1 base at J; junction bases unmatched: 6. The DNA of the CDR3 is TGTGCCAGCAGCGAGGGGACAGGTCGAACTAATGAAAAACTGTTTTTT. This translates into CASSEGTGRTNEKLFF.

The chain is built from TRBV5-1 and TRBJ2-2, with 10 bases that match TRBD2. The germline gives CDR1 SGHRS, CDR2 YFSETQ. The CDR3 sequence is 17 residues long. V shed 3 bases, J shed 7 bases, and the junction held 12 bases outside the gene matches. CDR3 amino acids: CASSSRAGGLAIGELFF. CDR3 DNA sequence: TGCGCCAGCAGCTCGCGAGCGGGGGGACTAGCGATCGGGGAGCTGTTTTTT. The full variable domain, rest sourced from reference TRBV5-1 and TRBJ2-2, is KAGVTQTPRYLIKTRGQQVTLSCSPISGHRSVSWYQQTPGQGLQFLFEYFSETQRNKGNFPGRFSGRQFSNSRSEMNVSTLELGDSALYLCASSSRAGGLAIGELFFGEGSRLTVL.

Worth noting for this clone: An end of the junction differs from the germline gene, which may be a read error. The chain is built from TRBV2 and TRBJ2-6, with 9 bases lining up with TRBD1. The CDR3 is made up of 18 amino acids. The germline gives CDR1 SNHLY, CDR2 FYNNEI. The CDR3 spells CASRQPGQGFSGANGLTF. DNA of the CDR3: TGTGCCAGCAGGCAACCGGGACAGGGATTCTCTGGGGCCAACGGCCTGACTTTC.

This chain uses TRBV7-9 with TRBJ2-1, with D possibly TRBD1 on 6 matching bases. This CDR3 spans 15 amino acids. V gave up 5 bases and J gave up 9 bases, with 20 bases separating them. The germline V gene encodes CDR1 SEHNR and CDR2 FQNEAQ (reference sequence). The DNA for the CDR3 is TGTGCCAGCAGCCTACTTGGGGACACGACCCCTGAGCAGTTCTTC. This encodes CASSLLGDTTPEQFF.

The V call is TRBV7-9, the J call TRBJ2-3; D ambiguous. Germline lookup yields CDR1 SEHNR and CDR2 FQNEAQ (reference sequence). The CDR3 has 13 residues. The V and J ends lost 5 bases and 4 bases respectively, with 10 bases between them. The CDR3 reads CASSPRGPDTQYF. In DNA, the CDR3 is TGTGCCAGCAGCCCCCGCGGTCCAGATACGCAGTATTTT.

V usage is TRBV7-9 and J usage is TRBJ1-1; weak D call: TRBD1 (6 bases). The length of the CDR3 is 13 residues. Trimming shortened V by 8 bases and J by 1 base, and 11 bases separated the two germline ends. The germline V gene encodes CDR1 SEHNR and CDR2 FQNEAQ (reference sequence). This CDR3 is CASVGGRNTEAFF. The DNA of the CDR3 is TGTGCCAGCGTTGGGGGCAGGAACACTGAAGCTTTCTTT.

The chain carries TRBV7-8 and TRBJ2-2, with TRBD1 matching 8 bases. The CDR3 length is 18 residues. Germline V lookup: CDR1 SGHVS, CDR2 FQNEAQ. With 0 bases clipped from V and 0 bases from J, the junction kept 6 bases outside the gene matches. The CDR3 DNA sequence: TGTGCCAGCAGCTTAGCGCTAAGGACAGGGACGAACACCGGGGAGCTGTTTTTT. Protein sequence: CASSLALRTGTNTGELFF. The variable domain in full, with the rest retrieved from reference TRBV7-8 and TRBJ2-2, is GAGVSQSPRYKVAKRGQDVALRCDPISGHVSLFWYQQALGQGPEFLTYFQNEAQLDKSGLPSDRFFAERPEGSVSTLKIQRTQQEDSAVYLCASSLALRTGTNTGELFFGEGSRLTVL.

The rearrangement uses TRBV6-5 and TRBJ2-7; D is possibly TRBD1 (6 bases). The CDR3 is 15 residues long. V shed 3 bases and J shed 3 bases, with 15 bases lying between them. Germline V gene sequence: CDR1 MNHEY, CDR2 SVGAGI. The CDR3: CASSYSDRRDYEQYF. The CDR3, as DNA: TGTGCCAGCAGTTATTCGGACAGAAGGGACTACGAGCAGTACTTC.